Described below is a single T cell receptor beta chain sequence and its context. The table came from immunoSEQ multiplex PCR; TCRdb's copy has only in-frame clones and leaves some out. Here the sample spans about 82,000 clones, 85% to 95% being singletons. V lost 5 bases to trimming and J lost 8 bases; unmatched junction nucleotides: 11. This CDR3 has 15 residues. Germline V lookup: CDR1 SGHRS, CDR2 YFSETQ. The data stem from a study of PD-L1 blockade in urothelial cancer. Sequenced here: PBMCs, sampled around atezolizumab (anti-PD-L1) treatment. The TCR sequence derives from a man aged 55 to 70 with urothelial cancer. The chain carries TRBV5-1 and TRBJ1-5; 9 bases are a match to TRBD1. CDR3 sequence reads: CASRSGTGYPEPQHF. In nucleotides, the CDR3 is TGCGCCAGCAGGTCCGGGACAGGGTACCCGGAGCCCCAGCATTTT.